The rows below give T cell receptor beta chains drawn from one sample of a study of T cells in Graves' hyperthyroidism and ophthalmopathy. TCRdb re-called the multiplex PCR reads through MiXCR, storing one row per CDR3 protein. The data contain some 560,000 distinct CDR3 sequences, 14% of them singletons. Sequencing input: blood. The receptors were gathered from a woman aged 40-49 years with Graves' hyperthyroidism. The CDR3 runs from the conserved cysteine through the conserved F or W. Each record gives: V gene, clone size, D gene, J gene, CDR3 protein, CDR3 DNA. D genes are given only for firm matches. Clone size is shown for a subset of rows, as once, few, many or a class of expanded clone.

v_call: TRBV6-1
clone_size: many
d_call: -
j_call: TRBJ2-5
cdr3_aa: CASIPRRETQYF
cdr3_nt: TGTGCCAGCATCCCAAGGCGGGAGACCCAGTACTTC

v_call: TRBV20-1
clone_size: many
d_call: TRBD2
j_call: TRBJ2-1
cdr3_aa: CSARDFAGGKYEQFF
cdr3_nt: TGCAGTGCTAGAGATTTCGCGGGAGGGAAGTATGAGCAGTTCTTC

v_call: TRBV6-1
clone_size: few
d_call: TRBD1
j_call: TRBJ2-1
cdr3_aa: CASTPLDRVGNEQFF
cdr3_nt: TGTGCCAGCACTCCCCTTGACAGGGTAGGCAATGAGCAGTTCTTC

v_call: TRBV4-2
clone_size: few
d_call: TRBD2
j_call: TRBJ2-1
cdr3_aa: CASSQDFGASGTYNEQFF
cdr3_nt: TGTGCCAGCAGCCAAGATTTCGGGGCTAGCGGGACGTACAATGAGCAGTTCTTC

v_call: TRBV12-5
clone_size: few
d_call: -
j_call: TRBJ2-2
cdr3_aa: CASGLVPTGNTGELFF
cdr3_nt: TGTGCTAGTGGTTTGGTACCTACTGGGAACACCGGGGAGCTGTTTTTT

v_call: TRBV20-1
clone_size: many
d_call: -
j_call: TRBJ1-4
cdr3_aa: CSARDSGGAREKLFF
cdr3_nt: TGCAGTGCTAGAGATTCGGGGGGTGCCAGGGAAAAACTGTTTTTT

v_call: TRBV24-1
clone_size: -
d_call: TRBD2
j_call: TRBJ2-1
cdr3_aa: CATSDELGLAGGDQFF
cdr3_nt: TGTGCCACCAGTGATGAACTGGGACTAGCGGGAGGTGATCAGTTCTTC

v_call: TRBV4-1
clone_size: -
d_call: TRBD2
j_call: TRBJ2-7
cdr3_aa: CASSQDMGVAGGVMYEQYF
cdr3_nt: TGCGCCAGCAGCCAAGATATGGGAGTAGCGGGAGGTGTAATGTACGAGCAGTACTTC

v_call: TRBV18
clone_size: few
d_call: -
j_call: TRBJ2-6
cdr3_aa: CASSSMGRNSGANVLTF
cdr3_nt: TGTGCCAGCTCAAGCATGGGACGGAACTCTGGGGCCAACGTCCTGACTTTC

v_call: TRBV11-3
clone_size: few
d_call: -
j_call: TRBJ2-1
cdr3_aa: CASSLVQRIYNEQFF
cdr3_nt: TGTGCCAGCAGCTTAGTTCAGCGGATCTACAATGAGCAGTTCTTC

v_call: TRBV20-1
clone_size: many
d_call: TRBD1
j_call: TRBJ1-5
cdr3_aa: CSARKDRGNQPQHF
cdr3_nt: TGCAGTGCTAGGAAGGACAGGGGGAATCAGCCCCAGCATTTT

v_call: TRBV3-1
clone_size: many
d_call: -
j_call: TRBJ1-5
cdr3_aa: CASSPTGMVNQPQHF
cdr3_nt: TGTGCCAGCAGTCCAACAGGGATGGTCAATCAGCCCCAGCATTTT

v_call: TRBV7-2
clone_size: many
d_call: -
j_call: TRBJ2-2
cdr3_aa: CASSLVAGATGELFF
cdr3_nt: TGTGCCAGCAGCTTAGTTGCGGGGGCGACCGGGGAGCTGTTTTTT

v_call: TRBV20-1
clone_size: many
d_call: TRBD1
j_call: TRBJ1-2
cdr3_aa: CSASDRQGAANYGYTF
cdr3_nt: TGCAGTGCTAGTGACCGACAGGGGGCCGCTAACTATGGCTACACCTTC

v_call: TRBV6-1
clone_size: -
d_call: -
j_call: TRBJ2-7
cdr3_aa: CASRPPEGSNEQYF
cdr3_nt: TGTGCCAGCAGACCCCCGGAAGGTAGCAACGAGCAGTACTTC

v_call: TRBV20-1
clone_size: few
d_call: TRBD2
j_call: TRBJ2-3
cdr3_aa: CSARDGLAGGSGGPYTQYF
cdr3_nt: TGCAGTGCTAGAGATGGGCTAGCGGGAGGGTCTGGAGGGCCATATACGCAGTATTTT

v_call: TRBV2
clone_size: -
d_call: -
j_call: TRBJ2-3
cdr3_aa: CASSSGTQVSTDTQYF
cdr3_nt: TGTGCCAGCAGTTCAGGGACGCAAGTTAGCACAGATACGCAGTATTTT

v_call: TRBV3-1
clone_size: -
d_call: -
j_call: TRBJ2-7
cdr3_aa: CASSIYSTYEQYF
cdr3_nt: TGTGCCAGCAGCATTTATTCCACCTACGAGCAGTACTTC

v_call: TRBV12-3/TRBV12-4
clone_size: many
d_call: -
j_call: TRBJ2-4
cdr3_aa: CASSPVGGQGNIQYF
cdr3_nt: TGTGCCAGCAGTCCAGTGGGGGGTCAGGGAAACATTCAGTACTTC

v_call: TRBV20-1
clone_size: many
d_call: -
j_call: TRBJ2-7
cdr3_aa: CSARDLGGGSTYEQYF
cdr3_nt: TGCAGTGCTAGAGATCTCGGCGGCGGGTCTACCTACGAGCAGTACTTC

v_call: TRBV5-1
clone_size: -
d_call: -
j_call: TRBJ2-5
cdr3_aa: CASSLDGVPRGETQYF
cdr3_nt: TGCGCCAGCAGCTTGGATGGAGTCCCCCGGGGGGAGACCCAGTACTTC

v_call: TRBV5-6
clone_size: few
d_call: TRBD2
j_call: TRBJ2-1
cdr3_aa: CASSWGTSEYNEQFF
cdr3_nt: TGTGCCAGCAGTTGGGGGACTAGCGAGTACAATGAGCAGTTCTTC

v_call: TRBV12-3/TRBV12-4
clone_size: many
d_call: TRBD2
j_call: TRBJ2-1
cdr3_aa: CASSGLAASSYNEQFF
cdr3_nt: TGTGCCAGCAGCGGACTAGCTGCTAGCTCCTACAATGAGCAGTTCTTC

v_call: TRBV28
clone_size: many
d_call: -
j_call: TRBJ2-1
cdr3_aa: CASSLGFEQFF
cdr3_nt: TGTGCCAGCAGTTTAGGGTTTGAGCAGTTCTTC

v_call: TRBV12-3/TRBV12-4
clone_size: -
d_call: TRBD2
j_call: TRBJ2-1
cdr3_aa: CASSPGGTSVYNEQFF
cdr3_nt: TGTGCCAGCAGCCCAGGGGGGACTAGCGTATACAATGAGCAGTTCTTC

v_call: TRBV20-1
clone_size: many
d_call: TRBD1
j_call: TRBJ2-7
cdr3_aa: CSAGTGIMYEQYF
cdr3_nt: TGCAGTGCAGGGACAGGGATTATGTACGAGCAGTACTTC

v_call: TRBV20-1
clone_size: few
d_call: TRBD1
j_call: TRBJ2-5
cdr3_aa: CSWGQGGETQYF
cdr3_nt: TGCAGTTGGGGACAGGGAGGGGAGACCCAGTACTTC

v_call: TRBV7-6
clone_size: many
d_call: TRBD1
j_call: TRBJ2-2
cdr3_aa: CATQGQGITGELFF
cdr3_nt: TGTGCCACCCAGGGACAGGGGATCACCGGGGAGCTGTTTTTT

v_call: TRBV11-2
clone_size: few
d_call: -
j_call: TRBJ1-3
cdr3_aa: CASSLNPPLSGNTIYF
cdr3_nt: TGTGCCAGCAGCTTAAATCCCCCGCTCTCTGGAAACACCATATATTTT

v_call: TRBV6-2/TRBV6-3
clone_size: few
d_call: -
j_call: TRBJ1-1
cdr3_aa: CASSYSRVGVDTEAFF
cdr3_nt: TGTGCCAGCAGTTATTCGAGGGTTGGGGTGGACACTGAAGCTTTCTTT